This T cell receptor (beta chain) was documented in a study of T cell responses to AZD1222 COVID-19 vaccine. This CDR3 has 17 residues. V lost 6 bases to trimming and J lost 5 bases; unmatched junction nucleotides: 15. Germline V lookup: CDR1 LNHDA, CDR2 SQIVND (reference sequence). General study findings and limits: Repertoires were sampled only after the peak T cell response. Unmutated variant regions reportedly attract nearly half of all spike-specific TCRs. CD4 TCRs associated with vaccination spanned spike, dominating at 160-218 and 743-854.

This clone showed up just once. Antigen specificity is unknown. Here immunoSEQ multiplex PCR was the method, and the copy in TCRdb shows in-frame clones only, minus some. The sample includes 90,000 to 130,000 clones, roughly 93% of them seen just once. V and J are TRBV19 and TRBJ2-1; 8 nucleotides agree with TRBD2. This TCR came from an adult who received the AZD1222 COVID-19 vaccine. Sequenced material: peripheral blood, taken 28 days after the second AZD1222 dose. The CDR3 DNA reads TGTGCCAGTAGCACTCCTCCCTTGCGGGGGGACCACAATGAGCAGTTCTTC. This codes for CASSTPPLRGDHNEQFF. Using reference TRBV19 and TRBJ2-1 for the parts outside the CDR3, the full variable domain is DGGITQSPKYLFRKEGQNVTLSCEQNLNHDAMYWYRQDPGQGLRLIYYSQIVNDFQKGDIAEGYSVSREKKESFPLTVTSAQKNPTAFYLCASSTPPLRGDHNEQFFGPGTRLTVL.